The source of this T cell receptor (beta chain) is a study of Ad26.COV2.S vaccination and SARS-CoV-2 variants. Study overall: Ad26.COV2.S arm of COV1001 included the donor. Into the muscle, Ad26.COV2.S was dosed once or twice, 56 days apart.

Sequenced by immunoSEQ multiplex PCR; TCRdb stores in-frame clones only, minus some. The sample carries more than 250,000 clones, about 89% recorded once. As concerns this clone: The antigen remains undetermined.

General study findings and limits: Spike-specific CD8+ and CD4+ T cell responses reportedly showed substantial breadth after vaccination.

This CDR3 region has 13 residues. CDR1 LNHDA and CDR2 SQIVND come from the germline V gene (reference sequence). V lost 8 bases and J 4 bases, leaving 14 bases between the germline ends. Treatment given: roughly 18 received Ad26.COV2.S at low or high dose, single or two shots; 5 received placebo; per-sample allocation not given. Repertoires come from day 63 after the first vaccine or placebo injection. The sample was peripheral blood, taken in a trial of Ad26.COV2.S vaccine versus placebo. This clonotype was obtained from a person aged 18-60 years who received the Ad26.COV2.S COVID-19 vaccine or a placebo. The V and J genes are TRBV19 and TRBJ1-1, with D maybe TRBD1 (6 bases). The CDR3 reads CASLQGIPTEAFF. In DNA, the CDR3 is TGTGCCAGTTTGCAGGGGATCCCCACTGAAGCTTTCTTT.